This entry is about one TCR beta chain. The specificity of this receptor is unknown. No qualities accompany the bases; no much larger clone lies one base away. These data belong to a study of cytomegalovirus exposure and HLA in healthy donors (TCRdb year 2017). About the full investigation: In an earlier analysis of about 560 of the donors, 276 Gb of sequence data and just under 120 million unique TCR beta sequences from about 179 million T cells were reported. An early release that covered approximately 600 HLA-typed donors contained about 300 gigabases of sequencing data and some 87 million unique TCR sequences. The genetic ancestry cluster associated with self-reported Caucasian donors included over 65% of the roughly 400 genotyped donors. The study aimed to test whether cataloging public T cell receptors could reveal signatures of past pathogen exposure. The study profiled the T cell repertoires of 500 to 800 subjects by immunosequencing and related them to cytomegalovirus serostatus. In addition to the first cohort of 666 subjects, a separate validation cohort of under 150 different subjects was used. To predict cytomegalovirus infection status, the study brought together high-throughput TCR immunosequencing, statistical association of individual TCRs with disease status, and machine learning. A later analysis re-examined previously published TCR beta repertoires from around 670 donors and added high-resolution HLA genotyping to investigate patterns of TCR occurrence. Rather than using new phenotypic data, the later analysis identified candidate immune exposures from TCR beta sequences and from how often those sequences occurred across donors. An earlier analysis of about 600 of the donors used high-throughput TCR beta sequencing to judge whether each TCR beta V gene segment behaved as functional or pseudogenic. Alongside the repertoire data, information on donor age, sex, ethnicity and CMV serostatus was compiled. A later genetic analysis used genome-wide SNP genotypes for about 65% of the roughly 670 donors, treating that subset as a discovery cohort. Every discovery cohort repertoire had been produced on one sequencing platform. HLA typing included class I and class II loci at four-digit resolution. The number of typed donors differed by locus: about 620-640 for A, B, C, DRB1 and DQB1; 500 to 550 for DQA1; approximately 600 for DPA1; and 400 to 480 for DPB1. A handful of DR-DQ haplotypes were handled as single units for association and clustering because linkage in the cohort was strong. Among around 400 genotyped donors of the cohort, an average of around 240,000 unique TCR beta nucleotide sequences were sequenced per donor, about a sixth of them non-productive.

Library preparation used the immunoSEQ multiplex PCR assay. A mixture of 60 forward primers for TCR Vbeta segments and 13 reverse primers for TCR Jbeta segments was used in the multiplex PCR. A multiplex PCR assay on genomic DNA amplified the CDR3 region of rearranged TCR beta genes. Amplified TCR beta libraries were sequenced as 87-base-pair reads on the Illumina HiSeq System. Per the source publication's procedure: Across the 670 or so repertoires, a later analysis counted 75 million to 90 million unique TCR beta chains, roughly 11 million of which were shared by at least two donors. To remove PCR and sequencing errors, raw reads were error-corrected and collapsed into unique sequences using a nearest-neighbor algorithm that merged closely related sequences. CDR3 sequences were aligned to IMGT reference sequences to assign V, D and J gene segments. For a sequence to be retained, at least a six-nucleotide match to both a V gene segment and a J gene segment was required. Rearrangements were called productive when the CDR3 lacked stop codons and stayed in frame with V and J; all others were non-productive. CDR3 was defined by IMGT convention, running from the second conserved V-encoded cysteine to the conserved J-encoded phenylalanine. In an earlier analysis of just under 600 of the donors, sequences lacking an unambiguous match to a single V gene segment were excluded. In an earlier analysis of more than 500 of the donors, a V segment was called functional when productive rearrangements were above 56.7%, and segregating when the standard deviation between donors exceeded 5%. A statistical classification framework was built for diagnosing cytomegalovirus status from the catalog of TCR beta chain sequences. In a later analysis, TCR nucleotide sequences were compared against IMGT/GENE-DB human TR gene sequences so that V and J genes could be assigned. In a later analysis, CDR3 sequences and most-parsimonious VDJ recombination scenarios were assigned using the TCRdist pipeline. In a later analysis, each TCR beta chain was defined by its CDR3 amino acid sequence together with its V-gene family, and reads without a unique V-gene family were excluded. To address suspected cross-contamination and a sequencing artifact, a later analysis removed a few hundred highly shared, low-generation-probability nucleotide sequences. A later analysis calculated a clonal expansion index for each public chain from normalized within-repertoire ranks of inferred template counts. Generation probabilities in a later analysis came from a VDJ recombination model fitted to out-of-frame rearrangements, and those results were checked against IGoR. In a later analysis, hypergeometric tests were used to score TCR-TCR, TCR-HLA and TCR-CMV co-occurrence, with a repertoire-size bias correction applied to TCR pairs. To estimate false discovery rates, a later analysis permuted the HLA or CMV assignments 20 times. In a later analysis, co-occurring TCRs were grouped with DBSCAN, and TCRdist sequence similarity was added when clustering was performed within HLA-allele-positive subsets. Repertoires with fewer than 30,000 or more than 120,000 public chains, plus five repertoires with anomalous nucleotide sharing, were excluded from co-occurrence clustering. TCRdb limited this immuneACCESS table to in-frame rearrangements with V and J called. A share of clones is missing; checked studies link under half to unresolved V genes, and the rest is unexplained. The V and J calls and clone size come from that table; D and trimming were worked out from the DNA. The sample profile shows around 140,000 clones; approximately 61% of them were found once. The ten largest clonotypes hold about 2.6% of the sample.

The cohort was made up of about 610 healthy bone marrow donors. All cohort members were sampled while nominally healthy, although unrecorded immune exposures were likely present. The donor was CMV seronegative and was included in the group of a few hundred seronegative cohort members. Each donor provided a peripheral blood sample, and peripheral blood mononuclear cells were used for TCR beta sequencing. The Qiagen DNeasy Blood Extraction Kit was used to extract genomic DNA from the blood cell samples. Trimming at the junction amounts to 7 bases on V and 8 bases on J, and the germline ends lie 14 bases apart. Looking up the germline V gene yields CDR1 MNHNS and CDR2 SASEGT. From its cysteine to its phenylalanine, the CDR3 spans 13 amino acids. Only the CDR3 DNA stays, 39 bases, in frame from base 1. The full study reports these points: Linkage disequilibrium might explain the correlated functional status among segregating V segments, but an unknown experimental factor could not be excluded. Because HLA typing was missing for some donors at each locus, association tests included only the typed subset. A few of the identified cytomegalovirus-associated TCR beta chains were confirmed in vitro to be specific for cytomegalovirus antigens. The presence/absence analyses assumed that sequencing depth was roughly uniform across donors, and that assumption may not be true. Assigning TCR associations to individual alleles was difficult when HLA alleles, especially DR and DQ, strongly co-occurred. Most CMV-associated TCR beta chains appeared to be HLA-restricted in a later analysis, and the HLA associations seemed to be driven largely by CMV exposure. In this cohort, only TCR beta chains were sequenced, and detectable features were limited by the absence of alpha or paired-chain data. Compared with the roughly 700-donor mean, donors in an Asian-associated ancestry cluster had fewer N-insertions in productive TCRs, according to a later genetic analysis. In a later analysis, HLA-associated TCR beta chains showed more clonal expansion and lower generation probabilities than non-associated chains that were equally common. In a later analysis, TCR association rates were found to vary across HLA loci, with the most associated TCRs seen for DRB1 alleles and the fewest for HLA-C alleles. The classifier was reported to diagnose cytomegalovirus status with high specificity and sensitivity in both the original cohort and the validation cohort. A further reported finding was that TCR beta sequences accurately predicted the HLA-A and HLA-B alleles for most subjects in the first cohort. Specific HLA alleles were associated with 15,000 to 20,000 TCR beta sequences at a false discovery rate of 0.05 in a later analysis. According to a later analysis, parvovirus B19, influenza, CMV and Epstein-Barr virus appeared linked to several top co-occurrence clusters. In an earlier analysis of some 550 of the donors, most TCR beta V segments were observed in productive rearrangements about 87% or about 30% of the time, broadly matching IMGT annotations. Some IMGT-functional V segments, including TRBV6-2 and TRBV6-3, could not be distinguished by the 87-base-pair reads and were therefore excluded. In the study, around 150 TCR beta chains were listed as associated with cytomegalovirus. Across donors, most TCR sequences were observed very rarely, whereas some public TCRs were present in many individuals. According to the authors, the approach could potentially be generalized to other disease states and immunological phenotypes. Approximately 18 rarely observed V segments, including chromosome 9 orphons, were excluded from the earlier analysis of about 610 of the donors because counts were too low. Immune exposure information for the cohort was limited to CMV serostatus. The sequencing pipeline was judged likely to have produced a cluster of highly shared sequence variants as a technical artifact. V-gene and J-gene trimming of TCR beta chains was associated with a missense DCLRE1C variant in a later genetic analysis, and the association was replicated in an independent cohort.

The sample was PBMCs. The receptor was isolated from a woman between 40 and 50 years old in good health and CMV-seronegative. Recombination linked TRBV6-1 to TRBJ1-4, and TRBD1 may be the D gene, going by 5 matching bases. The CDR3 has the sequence CASNVWGGEKLFF. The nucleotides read TGTGCCAGCAATGTCTGGGGGGGAGAAAAACTGTTTTTT.